The next 11 T cell receptor beta chains were all read from a single sample in a study of T-cell memory formation after mild COVID-19. TCRdb processed the 5' RACE reads anew with MiXCR; each CDR3 protein has one entry. Among more than 350,000 distinct CDR3 sequences listed, more than 15% were seen once. Material for sequencing was PBMCs or a T cell subset sorted from them (not recorded which). These receptors came from a man younger than 35 who had mild COVID-19 (a few samples of this study predate the infection). Cell type and time point are not known.

The DNA for the CDR3 is TGCGCCAGCAGCTTGTTAGGCCGTGGGAACACCGGGGAGCTGTTTTTT. It codes for CASSLLGRGNTGELFF. J is TRBJ2-2 and V is TRBV5-1; D remains unclear. Germline V CDR1 and CDR2: SGHRS, YFSETQ. This CDR3 is built from 16 residues. Trimming pared 1 base from V and 1 base from J, leaving 11 bases between.

V usage is TRBV5-1 and J usage is TRBJ1-4; 11 bases are a match to TRBD1. Trimming removed 4 bases from V and 5 bases from J; junction bases left unmatched: 4. CDR1 and CDR2 (germline): SGHRS, YFSETQ. The CDR3 has 15 amino acids. CDR3: CASSTGDRGNEKLFF. The CDR3 DNA reads TGCGCCAGCAGCACGGGGGACAGGGGGAATGAAAAACTGTTTTTT.

This clonotype was observed a handful of times. This sequence joins TRBV3-1 and TRBJ2-7, with D uncertain. The length of the CDR3 is 13 residues. Germline V CDR1 and CDR2: LGHDT, YNNKEL (reference sequence). Trimming took off 4 bases at V and 7 bases at J, with 14 bases between the two ends. This CDR3 reads CASSPSRLGEQYF. As DNA, the CDR3 is TGTGCCAGCAGCCCCTCGAGGTTGGGGGAGCAGTACTTC.

The gene calls are TRBV20-1 and TRBJ1-2, with D unclear. Germline-derived CDR1 and CDR2 are DFQATT and SNEGSKA (reference sequence). The germline V and J ends were trimmed by 3 bases and 7 bases, with 9 bases remaining between them. The CDR3 covers 11 residues. CDR3 sequence: CSASPVFGYTF. The CDR3 nucleotides are TGCAGTGCTAGCCCCGTTTTTGGCTACACCTTC.

This chain links TRBV6-6 with TRBJ1-1, with no clear D. The CDR3 contains 13 residues. The V end lost 7 bases, the J end lost 0 bases, and 9 bases lay between the germline ends. The V gene's germline CDR1 is MNHNY and CDR2 SVGAGI (reference sequence). CDR3 loop: CASTRRLNTEAFF. DNA for the CDR3: TGTGCCAGCACCAGGCGATTGAACACTGAAGCTTTCTTT.

The V call is TRBV19, the J call TRBJ2-3, with D perhaps TRBD2 (5 bases). CDR1 LNHDA and CDR2 SQIVND come from the germline V gene (reference sequence). The CDR3 totals 15 residues. V was clipped by 3 bases and J by 0 bases, with 10 bases between them. The CDR3 sequence is CASSIRGASTDTQYF. The CDR3 bases are TGTGCCAGTAGTATTCGGGGTGCTAGCACAGATACGCAGTATTTT.

This clonotype was found a few times. The chain joins TRBV28 to TRBJ2-1; D unclear. Germline CDR1 and CDR2: MDHEN and SYDVKM. V lost 8 bases to trimming and J lost 6 bases, with 8 bases between them. This CDR3 has 11 residues. CDR3 residues: CASVLGNEQFF. The CDR3 nucleotides read TGTGCCAGCGTGCTGGGCAATGAGCAGTTCTTC.

The genes are TRBV7-3 and TRBJ2-2; D is uncertain. Looked up from germline, CDR1 is SGHTA and CDR2 is FQGTGA. This CDR3 spans 14 amino acids. V gave up 6 bases and J gave up 1 base, with 9 bases separating them. As DNA, the CDR3 is TGTGCCAGCAGGAATGACGGGAACACCGGGGAGCTGTTTTTT. This sequence encodes CASRNDGNTGELFF.

The genes are TRBV7-9 and TRBJ1-1, with D unclear. Germline CDR1 reads SEHNR; CDR2 reads FQNEAQ (reference sequence). The CDR3 runs to 14 residues. Trimming stripped 2 bases from V and 4 bases from J, with 11 bases between. CDR3 nucleotide sequence: TGTGCCAGCAGCTTACGGGTCATGAGCACTGAAGCTTTCTTT. Translation gives CASSLRVMSTEAFF.

This clonotype was observed at least ten times. The chain links TRBV20-1 to TRBJ2-1; 12 nucleotides agree with TRBD2. Trimming cost V 1 base and J 0 bases; bases outside gene matches: 1. The CDR3 loop spans 16 amino acids. Germline V lookup: CDR1 DFQATT, CDR2 SNEGSKA (reference sequence). The CDR3 here is CSARGLAGDSYNEQFF. CDR3 DNA sequence: TGCAGTGCTAGAGGACTAGCGGGGGACTCCTACAATGAGCAGTTCTTC.

The chain has TRBV27 and TRBJ1-6, with TRBD1 matching over 8 bases. The CDR3 runs 15 residues. In germline, CDR1 is MNHEY, CDR2 SMNVEV (reference sequence). The V gene end was trimmed by 8 bases and the J gene end by 8 bases; junction bases not matched to a gene: 11. Written as DNA, the CDR3 is TGTGCCAGCGGGTGGACAGGGCCCACTGATTCACCCCTCCACTTT. It specifies CASGWTGPTDSPLHF.